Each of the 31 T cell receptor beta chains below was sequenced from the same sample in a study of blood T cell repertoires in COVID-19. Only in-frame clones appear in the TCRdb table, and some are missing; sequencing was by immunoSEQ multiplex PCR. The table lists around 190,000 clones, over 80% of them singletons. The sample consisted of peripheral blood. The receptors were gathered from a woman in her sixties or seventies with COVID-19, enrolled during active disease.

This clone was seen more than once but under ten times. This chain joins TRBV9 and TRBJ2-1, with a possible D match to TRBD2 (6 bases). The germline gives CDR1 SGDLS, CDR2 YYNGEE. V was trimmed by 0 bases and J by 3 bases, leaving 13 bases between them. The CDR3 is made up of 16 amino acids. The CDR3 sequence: CASSVEVGGVYNEQFF. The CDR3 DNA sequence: TGTGCCAGCAGCGTAGAAGTGGGGGGTGTCTACAATGAGCAGTTCTTC. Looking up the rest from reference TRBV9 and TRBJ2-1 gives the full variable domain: DSGVTQTPKHLITATGQRVTLRCSPRSGDLSVYWYQQSLDQGLQFLIQYYNGEERAKGNILERFSAQQFPDLHSELNLSSLELGDSALYFCASSVEVGGVYNEQFFGPGTRLTVL.

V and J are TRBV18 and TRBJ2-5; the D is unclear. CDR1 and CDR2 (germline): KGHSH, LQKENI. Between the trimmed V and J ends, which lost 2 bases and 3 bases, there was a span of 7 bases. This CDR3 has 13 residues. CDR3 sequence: CASSPSGEETQYF. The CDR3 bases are TGTGCCAGCTCACCATCGGGTGAAGAGACCCAGTACTTC.

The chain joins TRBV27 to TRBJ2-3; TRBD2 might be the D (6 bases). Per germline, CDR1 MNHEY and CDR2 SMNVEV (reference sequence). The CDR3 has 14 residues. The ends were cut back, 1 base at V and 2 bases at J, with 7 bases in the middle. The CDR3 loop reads CASSLWGDTDTQYF. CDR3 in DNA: TGTGCCAGCAGTTTATGGGGGGACACAGATACGCAGTATTTT.

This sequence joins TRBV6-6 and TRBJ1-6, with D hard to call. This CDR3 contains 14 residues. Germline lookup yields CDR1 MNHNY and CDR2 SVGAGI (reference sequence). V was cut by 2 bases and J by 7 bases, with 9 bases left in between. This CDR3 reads CASSYDPGNSPLHF. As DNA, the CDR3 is TGTGCCAGCAGTTACGACCCCGGGAATTCACCCCTCCACTTT.

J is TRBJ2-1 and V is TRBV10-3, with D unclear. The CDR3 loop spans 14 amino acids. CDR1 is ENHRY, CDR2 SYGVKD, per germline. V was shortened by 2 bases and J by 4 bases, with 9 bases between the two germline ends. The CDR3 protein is CAISEVIAYNEQFF. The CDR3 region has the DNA TGTGCCATCAGTGAGGTGATAGCTTACAATGAGCAGTTCTTC.

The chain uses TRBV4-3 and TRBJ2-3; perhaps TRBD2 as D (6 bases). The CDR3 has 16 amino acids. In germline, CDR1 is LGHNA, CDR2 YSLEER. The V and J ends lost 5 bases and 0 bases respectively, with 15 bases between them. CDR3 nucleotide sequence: TGCGCCAGCAGCAGGGGACTGGACCTTAGCACAGATACGCAGTATTTT. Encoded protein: CASSRGLDLSTDTQYF.

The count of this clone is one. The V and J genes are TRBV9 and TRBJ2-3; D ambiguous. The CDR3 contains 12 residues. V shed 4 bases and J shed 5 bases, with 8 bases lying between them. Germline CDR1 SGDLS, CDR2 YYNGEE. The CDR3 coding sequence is TGTGCCAGCAGCTGGTCAGGAGATACGCAGTATTTT. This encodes CASSWSGDTQYF.

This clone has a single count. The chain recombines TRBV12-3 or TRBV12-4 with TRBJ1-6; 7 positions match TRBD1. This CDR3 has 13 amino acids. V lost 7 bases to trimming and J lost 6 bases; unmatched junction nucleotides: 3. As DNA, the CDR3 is TGTGCCAGCAAAGGGACAGCTAATTCACCCCTCCACTTT. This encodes CASKGTANSPLHF.

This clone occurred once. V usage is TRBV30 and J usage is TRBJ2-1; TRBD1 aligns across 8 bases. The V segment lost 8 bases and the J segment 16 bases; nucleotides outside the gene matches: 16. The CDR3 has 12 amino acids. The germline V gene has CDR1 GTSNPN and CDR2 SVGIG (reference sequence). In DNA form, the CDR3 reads TGTGCCGGAGGACAGGGCACGATGGGACCATTCTTC. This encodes CAGGQGTMGPFF.

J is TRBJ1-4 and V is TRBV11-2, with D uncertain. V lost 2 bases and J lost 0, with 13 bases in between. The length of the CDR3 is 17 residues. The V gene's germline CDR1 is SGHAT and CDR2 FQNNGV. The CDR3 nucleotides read TGTGCCAGCAGCTTACTCCCCCCCGGGACAACTAATGAAAAACTGTTTTTT. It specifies CASSLLPPGTTNEKLFF.

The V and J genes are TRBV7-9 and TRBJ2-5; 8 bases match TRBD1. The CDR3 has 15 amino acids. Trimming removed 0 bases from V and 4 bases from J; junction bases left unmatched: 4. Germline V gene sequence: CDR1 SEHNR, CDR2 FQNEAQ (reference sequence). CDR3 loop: CASSLAGRGRETQYF. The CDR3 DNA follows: TGTGCCAGCAGCTTAGCCGGCAGGGGGCGAGAGACCCAGTACTTC.

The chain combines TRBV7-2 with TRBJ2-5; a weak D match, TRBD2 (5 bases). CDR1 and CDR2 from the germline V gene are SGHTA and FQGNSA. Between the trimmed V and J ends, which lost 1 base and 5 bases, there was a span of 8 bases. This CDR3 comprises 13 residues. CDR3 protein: CASSLERVETQYF. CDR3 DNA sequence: TGTGCCAGCAGCTTAGAGAGGGTGGAGACCCAGTACTTC.

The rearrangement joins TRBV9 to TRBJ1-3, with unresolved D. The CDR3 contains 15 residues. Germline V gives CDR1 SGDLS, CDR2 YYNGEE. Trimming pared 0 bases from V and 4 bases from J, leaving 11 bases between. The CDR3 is CASSVDAGTGNTIYF. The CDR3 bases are TGTGCCAGCAGCGTAGACGCAGGAACAGGAAACACCATATATTTT. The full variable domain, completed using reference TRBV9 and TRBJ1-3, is DSGVTQTPKHLITATGQRVTLRCSPRSGDLSVYWYQQSLDQGLQFLIQYYNGEERAKGNILERFSAQQFPDLHSELNLSSLELGDSALYFCASSVDAGTGNTIYFGEGSWLTVV.

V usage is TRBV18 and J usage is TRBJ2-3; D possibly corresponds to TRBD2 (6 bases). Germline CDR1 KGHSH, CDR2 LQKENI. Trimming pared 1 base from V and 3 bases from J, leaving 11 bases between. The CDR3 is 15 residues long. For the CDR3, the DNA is TGTGCCAGCTCACCACGAACAGGAGGGACAGATACGCAGTATTTT. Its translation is CASSPRTGGTDTQYF.

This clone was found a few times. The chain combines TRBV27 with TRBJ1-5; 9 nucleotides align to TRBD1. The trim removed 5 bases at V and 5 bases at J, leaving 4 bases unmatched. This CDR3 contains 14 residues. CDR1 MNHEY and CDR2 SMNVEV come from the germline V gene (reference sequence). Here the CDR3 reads CASSRRDRDQPQHF. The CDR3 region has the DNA TGTGCCAGCAGTCGCCGGGACAGGGATCAGCCCCAGCATTTT.

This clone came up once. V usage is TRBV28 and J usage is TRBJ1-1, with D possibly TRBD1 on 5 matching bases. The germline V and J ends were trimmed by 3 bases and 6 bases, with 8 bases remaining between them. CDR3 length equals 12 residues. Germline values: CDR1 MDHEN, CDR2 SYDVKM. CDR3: CASSLRGSEAFF. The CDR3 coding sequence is TGTGCCAGCAGTTTGCGGGGCTCTGAAGCTTTCTTT.

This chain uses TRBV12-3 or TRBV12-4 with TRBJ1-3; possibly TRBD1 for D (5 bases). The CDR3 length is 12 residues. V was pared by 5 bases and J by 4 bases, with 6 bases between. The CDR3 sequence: CASSRQGNTIYF. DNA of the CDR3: TGTGCCAGCAGTCGACAGGGAAACACCATATATTTT.

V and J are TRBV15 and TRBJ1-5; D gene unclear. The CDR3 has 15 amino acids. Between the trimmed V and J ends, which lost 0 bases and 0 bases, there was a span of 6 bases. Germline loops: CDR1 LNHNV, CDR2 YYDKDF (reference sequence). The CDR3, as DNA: TGTGCCACCAGCAGAGAGGCAGATAGCAATCAGCCCCAGCATTTT. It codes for CATSREADSNQPQHF. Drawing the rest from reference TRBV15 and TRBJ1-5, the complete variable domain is DAMVIQNPRYQVTQFGKPVTLSCSQTLNHNVMYWYQQKSSQAPKLLFHYYDKDFNNEADTPDNFQSRRPNTSFCFLDIRSPGLGDTAMYLCATSREADSNQPQHFGDGTRLSIL.

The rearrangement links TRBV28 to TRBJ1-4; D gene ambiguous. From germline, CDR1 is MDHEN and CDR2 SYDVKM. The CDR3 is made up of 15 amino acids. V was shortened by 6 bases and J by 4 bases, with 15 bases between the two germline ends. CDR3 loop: CASSAGGIINEKLFF. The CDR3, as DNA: TGTGCCAGCAGCGCTGGCGGGATTATTAATGAAAAACTGTTTTTT.

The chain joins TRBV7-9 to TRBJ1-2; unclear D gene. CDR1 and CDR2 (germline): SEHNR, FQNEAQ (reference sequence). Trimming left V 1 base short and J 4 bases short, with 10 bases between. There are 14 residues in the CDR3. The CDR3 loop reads CASSLDWESYGYTF. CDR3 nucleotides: TGTGCCAGCAGCTTAGACTGGGAGTCCTATGGCTACACCTTC.

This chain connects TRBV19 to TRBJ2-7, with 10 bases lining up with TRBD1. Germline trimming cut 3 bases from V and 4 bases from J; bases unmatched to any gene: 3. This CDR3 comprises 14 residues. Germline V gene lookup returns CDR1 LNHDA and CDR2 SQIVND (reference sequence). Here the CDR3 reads CASSIDRGPYEQYF. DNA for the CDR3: TGTGCCAGTAGTATCGACAGGGGGCCTTACGAGCAGTACTTC.

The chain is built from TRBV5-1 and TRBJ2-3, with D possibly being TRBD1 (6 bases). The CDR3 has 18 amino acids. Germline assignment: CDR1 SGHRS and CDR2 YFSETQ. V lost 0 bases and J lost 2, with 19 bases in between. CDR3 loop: CASSLGLWDTQDTDTQYF. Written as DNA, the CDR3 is TGCGCCAGCAGCTTGGGTTTGTGGGACACTCAAGACACAGATACGCAGTATTTT.

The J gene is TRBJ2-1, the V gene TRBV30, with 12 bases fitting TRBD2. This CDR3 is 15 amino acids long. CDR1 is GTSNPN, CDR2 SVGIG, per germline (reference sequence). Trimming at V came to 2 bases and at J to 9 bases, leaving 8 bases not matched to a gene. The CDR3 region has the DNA TGTGCCTGGAGTCGAGTACTAGCGGGAGGCGGTGAGCAGTTCTTC. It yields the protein CAWSRVLAGGGEQFF. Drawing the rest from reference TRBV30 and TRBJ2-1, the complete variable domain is SQTIHQWPATLVQPVGSPLSLECTVEGTSNPNLYWYRQAAGRGLQLLFYSVGIGQISSEVPQNLSASRPQDRQFILSSKKLLLSDSGFYLCAWSRVLAGGGEQFFGPGTRLTVL.

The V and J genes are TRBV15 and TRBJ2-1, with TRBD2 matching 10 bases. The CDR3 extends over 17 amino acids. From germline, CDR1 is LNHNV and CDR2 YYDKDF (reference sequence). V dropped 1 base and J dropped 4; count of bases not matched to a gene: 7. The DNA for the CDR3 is TGTGCCACCAGCAGAGGTCAGGGACTAGCGACGTACAATGAGCAGTTCTTC. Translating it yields CATSRGQGLATYNEQFF.

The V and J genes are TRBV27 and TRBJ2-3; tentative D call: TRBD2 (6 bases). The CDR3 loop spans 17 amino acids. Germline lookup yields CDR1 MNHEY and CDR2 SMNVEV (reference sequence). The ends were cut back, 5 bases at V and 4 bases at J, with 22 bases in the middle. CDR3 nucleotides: TGTGCCAGCAGTCCACTCCCGGGGGATCGGTGGGCAGATACGCAGTATTTT. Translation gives CASSPLPGDRWADTQYF.

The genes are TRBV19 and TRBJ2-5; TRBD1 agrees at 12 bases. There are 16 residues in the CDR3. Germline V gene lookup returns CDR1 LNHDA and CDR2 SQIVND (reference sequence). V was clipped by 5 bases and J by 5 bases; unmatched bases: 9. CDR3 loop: CASSHGRGQGAETQYF. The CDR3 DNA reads TGTGCCAGTAGTCACGGTCGGGGACAGGGGGCCGAGACCCAGTACTTC.

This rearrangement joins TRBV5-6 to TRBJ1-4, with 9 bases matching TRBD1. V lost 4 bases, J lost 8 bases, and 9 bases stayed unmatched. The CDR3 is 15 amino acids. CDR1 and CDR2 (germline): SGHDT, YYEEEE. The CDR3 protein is CASSTTGGAAEKLFF. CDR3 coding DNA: TGTGCCAGCAGCACTACAGGGGGCGCAGCGGAAAAACTGTTTTTT.

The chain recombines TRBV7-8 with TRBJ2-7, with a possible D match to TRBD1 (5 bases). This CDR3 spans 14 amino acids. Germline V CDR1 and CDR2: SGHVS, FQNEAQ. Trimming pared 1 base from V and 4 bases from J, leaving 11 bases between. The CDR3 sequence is CASSLGHSGYEQYF. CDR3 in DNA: TGTGCCAGCAGCTTAGGTCACTCAGGGTACGAGCAGTACTTC.

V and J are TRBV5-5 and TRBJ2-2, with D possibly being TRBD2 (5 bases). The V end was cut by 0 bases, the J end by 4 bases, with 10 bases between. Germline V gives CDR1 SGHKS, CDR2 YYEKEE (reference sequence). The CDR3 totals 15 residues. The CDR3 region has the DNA TGTGCCAGCAGCTTGGGAGGAGGCCCCACCGGGGAGCTGTTTTTT. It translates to CASSLGGGPTGELFF.

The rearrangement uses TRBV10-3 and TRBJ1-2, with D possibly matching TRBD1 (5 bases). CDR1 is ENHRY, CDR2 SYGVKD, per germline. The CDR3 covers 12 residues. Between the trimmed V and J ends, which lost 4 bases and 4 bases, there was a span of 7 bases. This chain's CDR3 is CAISVGAYGYTF. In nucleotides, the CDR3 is TGTGCCATCAGTGTAGGGGCCTATGGCTACACCTTC.

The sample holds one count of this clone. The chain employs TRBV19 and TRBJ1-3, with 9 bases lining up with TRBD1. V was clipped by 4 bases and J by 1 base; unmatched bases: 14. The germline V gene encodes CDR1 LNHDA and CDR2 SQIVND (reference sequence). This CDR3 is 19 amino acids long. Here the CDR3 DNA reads TGTGCCAGTAGTACTGGGACAGGGTTTGGGGGTACGTCTGGAAACACCATATATTTT. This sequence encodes CASSTGTGFGGTSGNTIYF. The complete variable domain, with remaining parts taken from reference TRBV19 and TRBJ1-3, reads DGGITQSPKYLFRKEGQNVTLSCEQNLNHDAMYWYRQDPGQGLRLIYYSQIVNDFQKGDIAEGYSVSREKKESFPLTVTSAQKNPTAFYLCASSTGTGFGGTSGNTIYFGEGSWLTVV.